This passage covers 16 T cell receptor beta chains from one sample sequenced in a study of regulatory T cells in long-lasting Graves disease. Researchers made TCR beta libraries by using iRepertoire HTBI primers and running Arm-PCR on CDR3 regions. TCRdb re-derived calls from the multiplex PCR reads in MiXCR, one entry per CDR3 protein. The repertoire includes hundreds of thousands of distinct CDR3 sequences, more than 20% of them detected once, and under 9% sits in the top ten. The time point: persistent/refractory GD, antithyroid drugs over 5 years with positive TRAb. Extracted PBMC RNA gave rise to the TCR library. The specimen comprised peripheral blood mononuclear cells (PBMCs), sampled when the disease was refractory, from a patient treated with antithyroid drugs. These receptors all stem from a female donor with Graves disease.

The chain joins TRBV20-1 to TRBJ2-7; 7 bases map to TRBD2. Germline V gene data show CDR1 as DFQATT and CDR2 as SNEGSKA (reference sequence). The CDR3 totals 13 residues. V dropped 2 bases and J dropped 5; count of bases not matched to a gene: 6. CDR3 sequence: CSARRLGGDEQYF. CDR3 DNA sequence: TGCAGTGCTAGAAGGCTTGGGGGGGACGAGCAGTACTTC.

The sample holds many counts of this clonotype. The genes are TRBV28 and TRBJ2-5; D gene unclear. Germline CDR1 reads MDHEN; CDR2 reads SYDVKM. The CDR3 has 13 residues. V lost 4 bases and J lost 2, with 8 bases in between. The CDR3 spells CASSSVVQETQYF. The DNA of the CDR3 is TGTGCCAGCAGTTCAGTAGTACAAGAGACCCAGTACTTC.

The chain carries TRBV9 and TRBJ2-3; 8 bases match TRBD2. CDR3 length: 15 amino acids. The germline V gene has CDR1 SGDLS and CDR2 YYNGEE. Trimming cost V 4 bases and J 3 bases; bases outside gene matches: 7. CDR3 sequence (DNA): TGTGCCAGCAGCCCCTCCGGGAGGGGTACAGATACGCAGTATTTT. Translation: CASSPSGRGTDTQYF.

This sequence joins TRBV19 and TRBJ1-2, with 9 nucleotides matching TRBD1. The germline gives CDR1 LNHDA, CDR2 SQIVND (reference sequence). V lost 4 bases to trimming and J lost 8 bases; unmatched junction nucleotides: 5. The CDR3 is made up of 13 amino acids. The CDR3 sequence: CASSRDREYGYTF. The CDR3 DNA is TGTGCCAGTAGTAGGGACAGGGAATACGGCTACACCTTC.

This clonotype was seen many times. The J gene is TRBJ2-5, the V gene TRBV28; D may be TRBD2 (6 bases). Deletions cut 0 bases from V and 2 bases from J, with 10 bases between. Germline V CDR1 and CDR2: MDHEN, SYDVKM. This CDR3 has 15 residues. CDR3 loop: CASSLWGGPQETQYF. The CDR3 DNA sequence: TGTGCCAGCAGTTTATGGGGGGGACCTCAAGAGACCCAGTACTTC. Full variable domain (rest looked up from reference TRBV28 and TRBJ2-5): DVKVTQSSRYLVKRTGEKVFLECVQDMDHENMFWYRQDPGLGLRLIYFSYDVKMKEKGDIPEGYSVSREKKERFSLILESASTNQTSMYLCASSLWGGPQETQYFGPGTRLLVL.

This clonotype was observed many times. V and J are TRBV6-1 and TRBJ1-2; D unclear. The V and J ends lost 1 base and 6 bases respectively, with 15 bases between them. CDR3 length: 15 residues. The germline V gene has CDR1 MNHNS and CDR2 SASEGT. The CDR3 DNA is TGTGCCAGCAGTGAAGGAACTGGGTCAGGCGATGGCTACACCTTC. This translates into CASSEGTGSGDGYTF.

This chain joins TRBV28 and TRBJ2-3, with no clear D. The germline V and J ends were trimmed by 2 bases and 2 bases, with 17 bases remaining between them. The length of the CDR3 is 17 residues. Per germline, CDR1 MDHEN and CDR2 SYDVKM. Here the CDR3 reads CASSLTKTASFTDTQYF. The CDR3 DNA reads as TGTGCCAGCAGTTTAACCAAAACGGCCTCTTTCACAGATACGCAGTATTTT.

As for this clonotype: An end of the junction differs from the germline gene, which may be a read error. This chain joins TRBV5-4 and TRBJ2-5, with no clear D. Per germline, CDR1 SGHNT and CDR2 YYREEE (reference sequence). The CDR3 is 12 amino acids. For the CDR3, the DNA is TGTGCCGGCAGCTTGCCGGAAGAGACCCAGTACTTC. Its translation: CAGSLPEETQYF.

This clonotype has only a few counts. V gene TRBV9 combines with J gene TRBJ2-4; D may be TRBD1 or TRBD2 (6 bases each). This CDR3 is 17 amino acids long. The germline V and J ends were trimmed by 4 bases and 2 bases, with 19 bases remaining between them. Germline V CDR1 and CDR2: SGDLS, YYNGEE. The CDR3 region has the DNA TGTGCCAGCAGCCCCGGAGCTAGGGGGGAATCCAAAAACATTCAGTACTTC. Residues: CASSPGARGESKNIQYF.

The table lists this clonotype with many counts. The junction shows a germline mismatch at one end, possibly a read error. This sequence joins TRBV12-3 or TRBV12-4 and TRBJ1-3; 7 nucleotides match TRBD1. The CDR3 has 10 residues. DNA for the CDR3: TGTGCCAGCAGCACGGGACAGATCCATTTT. Residues: CASSTGQIHF.

The chain combines TRBV10-3 with TRBJ1-1; possible D gene TRBD1, 6 bases. The CDR3 totals 14 residues. CDR1 is ENHRY and CDR2 is SYGVKD in the germline V gene. The germline V and J ends were trimmed by 0 bases and 6 bases, with 11 bases remaining between them. The CDR3 reads CAISESGAGAEAFF. The CDR3 DNA sequence: TGTGCCATCAGTGAGTCGGGGGCGGGGGCTGAAGCTTTCTTT.

V usage is TRBV6-2 or TRBV6-3 and J usage is TRBJ2-5; unclear D gene. Trimming left V 5 bases short and J 5 bases short, with 12 bases between. CDR3 length: 13 amino acids. Germline values: CDR1 MNHEY, CDR2 SVGEGT. The CDR3 reads CASSKDPLETQYF. The DNA of the CDR3 is TGTGCCAGCAGTAAAGACCCGCTGGAGACCCAGTACTTC.

This clonotype was detected only a few times. The genes are TRBV5-6 and TRBJ1-1, with D possibly TRBD1 on 6 matching bases. The V end was cut by 0 bases, the J end by 5 bases, with 14 bases between. Germline V gene sequence: CDR1 SGHDT, CDR2 YYEEEE. The CDR3 extends over 15 amino acids. The CDR3 here is CASSLGARGATEAFF. Here the CDR3 DNA reads TGTGCCAGCAGCTTGGGGGCCAGGGGAGCGACTGAAGCTTTCTTT.

This chain joins TRBV20-1 and TRBJ1-2, with 7 bases fitting TRBD1. Trimming removed 5 bases from V and 7 bases from J; junction bases left unmatched: 10. The CDR3 has 13 residues. Germline CDR1 is DFQATT and CDR2 is SNEGSKA (reference sequence). The CDR3: CSALPETGLGYTF. CDR3 DNA sequence: TGCAGTGCTCTCCCGGAGACAGGGCTTGGCTACACCTTC.

The chain joins TRBV7-2 to TRBJ1-2, with no clear D. The CDR3 is 14 residues long. CDR1 is SGHTA, CDR2 FQGNSA, per germline. Trimming stripped 2 bases from V and 2 bases from J, with 9 bases between. The CDR3 sequence is CASSLRVLNYGYTF. The CDR3 region has the DNA TGTGCCAGCAGCTTAAGGGTGTTGAACTATGGCTACACCTTC.

A few counts support this clonotype. This chain joins TRBV28 and TRBJ1-6; D gene unclear. CDR3 length equals 15 residues. The V gene's germline CDR1 is MDHEN and CDR2 SYDVKM. V shed 7 bases and J shed 3 bases, with 13 bases lying between them. The CDR3 DNA reads TGTGCCAGCACTACCGACTCGAACTATAATTCACCCCTCCACTTT. Its protein is CASTTDSNYNSPLHF.